This TCR beta chain was obtained from a study of blood T cell repertoires in COVID-19. The CDR3 is made up of 12 amino acids. Germline V gene lookup returns CDR1 LGHDT and CDR2 YNNKEL (reference sequence). V was pared by 4 bases and J by 3 bases, with 4 bases between. Concerning this clone itself: Within the sample, other DNA sequences also encode this same CDR3.

Data came from immunoSEQ multiplex PCR; TCRdb stores just in-frame clones and leaves some out. The sample consists of about 50,000 clones, 86% of them appearing once. The rearrangement joins TRBV3-1 (or the pseudogene TRBV3-2) to TRBJ1-3; D is ambiguous. Input material: peripheral blood. This TCR was recovered from a woman aged 55-69 years with acute or convalescent COVID-19. Here the CDR3 DNA reads TGTGCCAGCAGCCCCAGTGGAAACACCATATATTTT. Translation: CASSPSGNTIYF.